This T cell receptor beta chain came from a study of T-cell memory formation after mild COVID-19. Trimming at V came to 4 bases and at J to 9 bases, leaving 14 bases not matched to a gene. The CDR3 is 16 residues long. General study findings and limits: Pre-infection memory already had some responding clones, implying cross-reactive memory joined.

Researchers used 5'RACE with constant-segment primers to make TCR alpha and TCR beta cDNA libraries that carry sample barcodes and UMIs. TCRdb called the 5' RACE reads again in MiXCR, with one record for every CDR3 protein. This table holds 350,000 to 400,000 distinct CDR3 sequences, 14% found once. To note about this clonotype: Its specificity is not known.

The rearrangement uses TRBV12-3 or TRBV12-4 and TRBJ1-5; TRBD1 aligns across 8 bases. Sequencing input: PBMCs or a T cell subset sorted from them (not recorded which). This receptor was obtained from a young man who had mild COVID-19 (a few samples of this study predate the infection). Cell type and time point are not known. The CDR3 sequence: CASSWDGQGILGPQHF. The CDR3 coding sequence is TGTGCCAGCAGTTGGGACGGACAGGGCATCTTGGGGCCCCAGCATTTT.